This T cell receptor (beta chain) was recorded in a study of human T cells and chemical hapten exposure. The sample's time point: patch test 2, 6 weeks after DPC sensitization. Treatment of the sample: therapeutic diphenylcyclopropenone sensitization with weekly scalp DPC. Each cDNA molecule in the library carried unique molecular identifiers. In TCRdb, the RACE reads were re-called with MiXCR into one record per CDR3 protein. The sample holds under 450,000 distinct CDR3 sequences, about 6% seen once. CDR1 is LGHNA and CDR2 is YSLEER in the germline V gene. The CDR3 spans 13 residues. V lost 3 bases and J 5 bases, leaving 9 bases between the germline ends.

This chain connects TRBV4-3 to TRBJ2-3, with a tentative D call TRBD1 (6 bases). Material: whole blood, obtained in connection with sensitization to the hapten diphenylcyclopropenone (DPC). The origin of this receptor is a young woman with alopecia areata. Some clones in this sample may be carry-over from other donors' samples. Here the CDR3 reads CASSQQQGDTQYF. As DNA, the CDR3 is TGCGCCAGCAGCCAGCAACAGGGAGATACGCAGTATTTT.